This T cell receptor (beta chain) was sequenced in a study of shared clonotypes between healthy human individuals. Across the study: CD4 naive and CD4 memory each took three plates per donor, while CD8 naive took two and CD8 memory one. Whole-study results and caveats: Generation probabilities were higher for clonotypes shared across all four sorted-subset donors than for unshared ones. Naive subsets typically showed greater estimated richness than memory subsets.

The CDR3 length is 14 residues. Germline V CDR1 and CDR2: MNHNS, SASEGT. V was cut by 6 bases and J by 3 bases, with 15 bases left in between. In the case of this clone: The antigen is not known.

The donors, all of them Caucasian adults, lived in Nashville, Tennessee. Profiling relied on immunoSEQ multiplex PCR, and the TCRdb table lists in-frame clones only, not all of them. There are roughly 500,000 clones in the sample; roughly 95% occur only once, and approximately 0.067% lies in the top ten. This chain links TRBV6-1 with TRBJ2-7; the D gene is possibly TRBD1 (5 bases). Sequencing was done on a sample of naive CD4+ T cells sorted from blood. Subset defined: CD45RA+ positively selected. This clonotype was sampled from a woman in her 30s in good health. The CDR3 sequence is CASSIGVLDYEQYF. The CDR3 coding sequence is TGTGCCAGCAGCATAGGGGTTTTGGACTACGAGCAGTACTTC.